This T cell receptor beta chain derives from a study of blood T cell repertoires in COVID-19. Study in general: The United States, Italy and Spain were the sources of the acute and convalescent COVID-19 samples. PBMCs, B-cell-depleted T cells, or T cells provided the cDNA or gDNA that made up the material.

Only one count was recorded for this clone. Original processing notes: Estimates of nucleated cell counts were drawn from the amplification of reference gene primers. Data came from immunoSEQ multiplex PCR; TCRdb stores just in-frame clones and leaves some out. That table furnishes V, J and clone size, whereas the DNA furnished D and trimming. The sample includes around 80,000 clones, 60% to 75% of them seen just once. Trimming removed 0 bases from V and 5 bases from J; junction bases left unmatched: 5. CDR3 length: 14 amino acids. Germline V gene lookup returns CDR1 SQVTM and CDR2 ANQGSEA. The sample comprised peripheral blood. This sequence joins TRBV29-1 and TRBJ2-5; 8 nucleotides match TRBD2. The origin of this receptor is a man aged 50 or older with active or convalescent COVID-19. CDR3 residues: CSVEDRGGRETQYF. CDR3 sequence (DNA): TGCAGCGTTGAAGATCGGGGGGGCCGGGAGACCCAGTACTTC.